This T cell receptor (beta chain) was sequenced during a study of T cell responses to AZD1222 COVID-19 vaccine. Regarding the study as a whole: The study found Spike-specific TCR breadth and depth rose after two AZD1222 doses.

On this clone: Its antigen is not known.

V shed 7 bases and J 0 bases; nucleotides not matched to a gene: 3. Germline-derived CDR1 and CDR2 are SQVTM and ANQGSEA. This CDR3 has 12 amino acids. Repertoires were generated with immunoSEQ multiplex PCR, while TCRdb's copy carries only in-frame clones and drops some. The sample consists of around 100,000 clones, approximately 86% of them appearing once. This sequence was found in an adult in good health. The sequencing used peripheral blood, collected on day 0 of AZD1222 vaccination. The chain joins TRBV29-1 to TRBJ2-7; 7 nucleotides agree with TRBD1. This CDR3 is CSGDRDSYEQYF. The DNA of the CDR3 is TGCAGCGGAGACAGGGACTCCTACGAGCAGTACTTC.